This TCR beta chain was sequenced in a study of response to subunit inactivated influenza vaccine. General observations from the study: The authors suggested that every seasonal influenza vaccination recruits few new T cells.

TCRdb redid the calling of the RT-PCR reads with MiXCR, one entry per CDR3 protein. Here the sample spans under 950,000 distinct CDR3 sequences, 21% being singletons. Germline assignment: CDR1 GTSNPN and CDR2 SVGIG (reference sequence). V was trimmed by 1 base and J by 0 bases, leaving 10 bases between them. The CDR3 totals 15 residues. This clonotype showed up just a few times. Its antigen is unknown. The genes are TRBV30 and TRBJ2-1; no clear D gene. The TCR sequence derives from a man aged 50-59 years who received an inactivated influenza vaccine. The sequencing used PBMCs from blood, collected more than 4 days after vaccination. The CDR3 spells CAWSAMGSSYNEQFF. CDR3 coding DNA: TGTGCCTGGAGTGCCATGGGCAGCTCCTACAATGAGCAGTTCTTC.